This T cell receptor beta chain was identified during a study of T cell repertoires in aging, cancer and after chemotherapy (dated by TCRdb to the late 2010s). Regarding the complete study: The donors fell into six age groups ranging from 30 or younger to 70 or older, and each group had at least three individuals. Alongside 95 to 100 healthy donors serving as a reference group, the cohort included roughly 220 cancer patients, of whom approximately 94 had hematological cancers and about 130 had solid cancers. The study profiled peripheral blood TCR beta repertoires from healthy donors and cancer patients to examine immunoaging and T cell reconstitution after chemotherapy. Paired pre- and post-chemotherapy samples in the hematological group came from chronic lymphocytic leukemia patients treated with fludarabine- or bendamustine-based regimens. In total, the full dataset held about 9 million TCR reads. The paper as a whole reports these results and caveats: According to the authors, the repertoire data do not permit conclusions about immunological memory after chemotherapy. In healthy donors, the drop in TCR diversity with age came mainly from a loss of richness, whereas in cancer patients a loss of evenness also played a part. Hematological cancer patients had lymphoid organ infiltration, which may itself impair thymic emigration or peripheral T cell expansion. Significantly lower blood TCR diversity and higher clonality were observed in untreated patients with hematological or solid cancers than in age-matched healthy donors. An increase in median generation probability over the chemotherapy interval was observed in both cancer cohorts, suggesting that the repertoire was reconstituted through rebound thymic output.

The CDR3 runs 13 amino acids, cysteine and phenylalanine included. Kept here is only the CDR3 DNA, which spans 39 bases and is read in frame from base 1. CDR1 LGHNA and CDR2 YSLEER were looked up in the germline V gene. Cut back by 4 bases and 5 bases, the V and J ends lie 11 bases apart. Instead of sorted cells or RNA, genomic DNA extracted from peripheral blood served as the source for amplifying TCR beta rearrangements. Multiplex touch-down PCR with a mixed TRB-A/B primer pool was used to amplify rearranged TRB sequences covering the V, D and J segments. Illumina adapters and sample indices were added to the amplicons in two consecutive PCR reactions performed with Phusion HS II polymerase. Amplicons were gel-purified with the NucleoSpin Gel and PCR Clean-up kit, then checked with Qubit and an Agilent 2100 Bioanalyzer. Sequencing of libraries was carried out on an Illumina MiSeq in 600-cycle, single-indexed, paired-end runs. On the study's bioinformatics: TRB sequences were processed with MiXCR versions 2.12 and 3.0.5. Each unique CDR3 nucleotide sequence was counted as one clone, and only productive sequences with at least two reads were retained. The repertoire metrics were Shannon diversity, evenness, clonality (calculated as one minus evenness), and diversity profiles parameterized by alpha from 0 to 5. The IGoR algorithm was used to calculate generation probabilities of clones in the paired pre- and post-chemotherapy samples. TCRdb reran the public reads through fastp at Q25 and MiXCR, keeping productive beta chains. Entries that share a CDR3 protein sequence are merged under the most common genes and DNA. Here the V and J calls rest on TCRdb's processing, not on the authors' analysis. In all, the sample holds about 740 distinct CDR3 sequences, and roughly a fifth of those were seen once. The leading ten clones occupy approximately 38% of the sample.

A few counts support this clonotype. Its antigen specificity is not known. There are no base qualities to consult, and no much larger clone falls within one base. This sequence was found in a human donor with a blood cancer. Recombination connected TRBV4-3 to TRBJ1-1; tentative D gene TRBD1, with 6 bases matching. The material sequenced was blood. In nucleotide form, the sequence is TGCGCCAGCAGCCCAGGGGACCCGACTGAAGCTTTCTTT. The resulting protein is CASSPGDPTEAFF.